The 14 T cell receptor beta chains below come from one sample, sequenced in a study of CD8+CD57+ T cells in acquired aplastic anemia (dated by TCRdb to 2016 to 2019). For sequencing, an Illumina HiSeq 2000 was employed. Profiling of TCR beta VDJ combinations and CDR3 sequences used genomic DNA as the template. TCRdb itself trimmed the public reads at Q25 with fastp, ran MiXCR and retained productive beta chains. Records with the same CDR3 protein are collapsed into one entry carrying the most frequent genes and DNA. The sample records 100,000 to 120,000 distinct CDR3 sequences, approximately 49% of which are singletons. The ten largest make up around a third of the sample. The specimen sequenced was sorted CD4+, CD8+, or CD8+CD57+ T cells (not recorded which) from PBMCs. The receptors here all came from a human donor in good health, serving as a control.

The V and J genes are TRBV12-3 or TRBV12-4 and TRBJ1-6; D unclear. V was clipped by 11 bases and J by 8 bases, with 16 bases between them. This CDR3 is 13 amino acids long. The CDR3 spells CACRIGNHSPLHF. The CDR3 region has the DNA TGTGCCTGTCGGATCGGGAACCATTCACCCCTCCACTTT.

The CDR3 DNA reads TGTGCCAGCAGTCCCCCAGACAGGGGGCACGAGACCCAGTACTTC. Its protein is CASSPPDRGHETQYF. The chain has TRBV25-1 and TRBJ2-5, with 10 positions matching TRBD1. Germline V gives CDR1 MGHDK, CDR2 SYGVNS. The CDR3 spans 15 residues. V gave up 5 bases and J gave up 5 bases; unmatched junction bases: 8.

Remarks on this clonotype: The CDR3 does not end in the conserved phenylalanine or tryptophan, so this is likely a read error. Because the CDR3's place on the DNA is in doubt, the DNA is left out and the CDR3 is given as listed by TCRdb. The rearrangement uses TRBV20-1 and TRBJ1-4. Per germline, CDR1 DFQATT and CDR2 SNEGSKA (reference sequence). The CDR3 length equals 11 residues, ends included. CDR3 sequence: CSARGWTNSGV.

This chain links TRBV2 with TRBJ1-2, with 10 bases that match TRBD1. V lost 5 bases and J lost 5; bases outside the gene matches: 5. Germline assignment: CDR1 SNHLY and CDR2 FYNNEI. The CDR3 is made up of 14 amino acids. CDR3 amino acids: CASSSGTGEYGYTF. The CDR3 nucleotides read TGTGCCAGCAGTTCCGGGACAGGGGAATATGGCTACACCTTC.

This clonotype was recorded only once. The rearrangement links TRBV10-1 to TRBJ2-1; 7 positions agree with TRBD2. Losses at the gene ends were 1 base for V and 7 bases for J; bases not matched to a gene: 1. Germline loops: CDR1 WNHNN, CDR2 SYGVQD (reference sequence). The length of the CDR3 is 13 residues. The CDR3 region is CASSELLANEQFF. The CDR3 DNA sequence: TGCGCCAGCAGTGAGTTACTAGCGAATGAGCAGTTCTTC.

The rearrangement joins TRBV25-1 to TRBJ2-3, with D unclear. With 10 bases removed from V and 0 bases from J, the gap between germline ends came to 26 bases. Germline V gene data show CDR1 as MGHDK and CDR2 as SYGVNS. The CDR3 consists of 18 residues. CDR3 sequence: CATTNTYADISSTDTQYF. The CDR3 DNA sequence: TGTGCCACCACAAATACCTATGCGGATATATCTAGCACAGATACGCAGTATTTT.

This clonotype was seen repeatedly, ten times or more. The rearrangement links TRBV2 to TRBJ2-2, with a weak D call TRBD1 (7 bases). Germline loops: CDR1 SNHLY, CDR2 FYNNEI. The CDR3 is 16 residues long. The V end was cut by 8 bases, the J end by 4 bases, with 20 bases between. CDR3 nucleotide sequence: TGTGCCAGCGGAAAGGGGGCCGCGGGGAGCACCGGGGAGCTGTTTTTT. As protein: CASGKGAAGSTGELFF.

As DNA, the CDR3 is TGTGCCAGCAGCCTGCGCCAACAGGGACACAGTGGCTACACCTTC. Protein sequence: CASSLRQQGHSGYTF. The chain links TRBV7-8 to TRBJ1-2, with D perhaps TRBD1 (6 bases). This CDR3 contains 15 residues. Per germline, CDR1 SGHVS and CDR2 FQNEAQ. Trimming took 5 bases from V and 7 from J, leaving 20 bases between them.

CDR3: CASSLYGPPDYEQYF. CDR3 nucleotide sequence: TGTGCCAGCAGCTTGTACGGGCCTCCAGATTACGAGCAGTACTTC. This rearrangement joins TRBV13 to TRBJ2-7; D is ambiguous. The CDR3 length is 15 residues. Per the germline V gene, CDR1 is PRHDT and CDR2 is FYEKMQ (reference sequence). V was shortened by 3 bases and J by 4 bases, with 16 bases between the two germline ends.

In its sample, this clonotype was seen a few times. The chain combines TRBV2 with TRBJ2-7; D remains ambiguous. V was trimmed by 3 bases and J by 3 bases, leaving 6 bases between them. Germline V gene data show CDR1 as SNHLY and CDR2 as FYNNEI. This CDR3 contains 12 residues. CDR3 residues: CASSDYIYEQYF. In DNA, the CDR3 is TGTGCCAGCAGTGACTACATCTACGAGCAGTACTTC.

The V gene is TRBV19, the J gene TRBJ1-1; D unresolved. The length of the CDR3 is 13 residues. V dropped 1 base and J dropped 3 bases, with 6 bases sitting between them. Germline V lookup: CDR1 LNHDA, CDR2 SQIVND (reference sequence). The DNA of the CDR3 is TGTGCCAGTAGTATAGTTGGCGACACTGAAGCTTTCTTT. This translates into CASSIVGDTEAFF.

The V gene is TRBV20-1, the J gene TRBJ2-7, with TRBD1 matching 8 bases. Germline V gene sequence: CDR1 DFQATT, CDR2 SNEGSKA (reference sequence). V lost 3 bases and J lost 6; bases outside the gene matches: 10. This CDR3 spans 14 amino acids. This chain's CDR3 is CSASLPDRDGEQYF. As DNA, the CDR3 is TGCAGTGCTAGTCTCCCGGACAGGGACGGCGAGCAGTACTTC.

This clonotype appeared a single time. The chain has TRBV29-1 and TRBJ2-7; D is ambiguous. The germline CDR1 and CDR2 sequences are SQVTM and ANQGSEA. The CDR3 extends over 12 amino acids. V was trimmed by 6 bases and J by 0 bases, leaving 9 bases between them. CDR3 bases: TGCAGCGTCGGGCGCGACTCCTACGAGCAGTACTTC. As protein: CSVGRDSYEQYF.

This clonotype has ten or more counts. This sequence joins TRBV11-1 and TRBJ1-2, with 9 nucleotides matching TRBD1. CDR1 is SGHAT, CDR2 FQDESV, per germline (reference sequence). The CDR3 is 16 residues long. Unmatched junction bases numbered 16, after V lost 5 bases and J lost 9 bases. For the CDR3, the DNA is TGTGCCAGCAGCCTACCAACCGGGACAGGGTGGGATAGCTACACCTTC. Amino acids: CASSLPTGTGWDSYTF.